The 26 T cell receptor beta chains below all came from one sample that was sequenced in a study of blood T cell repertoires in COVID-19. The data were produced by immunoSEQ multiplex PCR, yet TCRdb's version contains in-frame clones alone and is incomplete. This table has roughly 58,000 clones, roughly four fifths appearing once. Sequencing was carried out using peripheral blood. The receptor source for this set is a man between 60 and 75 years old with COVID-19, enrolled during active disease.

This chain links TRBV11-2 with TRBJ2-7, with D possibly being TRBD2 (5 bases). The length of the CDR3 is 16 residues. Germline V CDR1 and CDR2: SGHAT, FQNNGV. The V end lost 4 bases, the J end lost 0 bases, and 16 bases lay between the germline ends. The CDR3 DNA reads TGTGCCAGCAGCTCCCTTGGTAGCGCGAGCTCCTACGAGCAGTACTTC. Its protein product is CASSSLGSASSYEQYF.

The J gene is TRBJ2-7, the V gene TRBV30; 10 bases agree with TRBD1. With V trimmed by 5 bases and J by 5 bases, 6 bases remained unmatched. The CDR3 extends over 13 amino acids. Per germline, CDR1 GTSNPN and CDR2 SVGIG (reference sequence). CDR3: CAWDRDRGHEQYF. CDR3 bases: TGTGCCTGGGACCGGGACAGGGGCCACGAGCAGTACTTC.

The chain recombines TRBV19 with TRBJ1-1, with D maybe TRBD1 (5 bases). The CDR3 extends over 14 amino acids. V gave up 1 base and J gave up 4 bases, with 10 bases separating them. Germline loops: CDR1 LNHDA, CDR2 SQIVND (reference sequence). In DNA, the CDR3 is TGTGCCAGTAGTATAGTTAGACAGACCACTGAAGCTTTCTTT. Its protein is CASSIVRQTTEAFF.

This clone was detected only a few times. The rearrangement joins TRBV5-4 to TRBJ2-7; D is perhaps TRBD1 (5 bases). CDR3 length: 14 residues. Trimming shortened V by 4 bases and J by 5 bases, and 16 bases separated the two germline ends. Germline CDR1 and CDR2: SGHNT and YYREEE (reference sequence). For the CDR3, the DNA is TGTGCCAGCAGCCTTCAAGTCGTGGGGCACGAGCAGTACTTC. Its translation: CASSLQVVGHEQYF.

CDR3 coding DNA: TGCGCCAGCAGCTTGGCCGGGGACAGCGAAAAACTGTTTTTT. Translating gives CASSLAGDSEKLFF. The V gene is TRBV5-1, the J gene TRBJ1-4; 7 bases are shared with TRBD1. V gave up 0 bases and J gave up 8 bases; unmatched junction bases: 4. The germline CDR1 and CDR2 sequences are SGHRS and YFSETQ. The CDR3 consists of 14 residues.

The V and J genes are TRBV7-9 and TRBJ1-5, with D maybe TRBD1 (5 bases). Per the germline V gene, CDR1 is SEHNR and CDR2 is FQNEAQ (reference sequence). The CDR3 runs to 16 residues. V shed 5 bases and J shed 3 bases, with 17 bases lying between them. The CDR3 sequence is CASSPGGERINQPQHF. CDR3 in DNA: TGTGCCAGCAGCCCTGGGGGGGAAAGGATCAATCAGCCCCAGCATTTT.

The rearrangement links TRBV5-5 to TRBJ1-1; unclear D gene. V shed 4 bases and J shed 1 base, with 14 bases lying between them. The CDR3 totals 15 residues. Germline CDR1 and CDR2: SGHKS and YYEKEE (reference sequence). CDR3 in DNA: TGTGCCAGCAGCGCGGCGGGAATAAAGAACACTGAAGCTTTCTTT. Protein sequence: CASSAAGIKNTEAFF.

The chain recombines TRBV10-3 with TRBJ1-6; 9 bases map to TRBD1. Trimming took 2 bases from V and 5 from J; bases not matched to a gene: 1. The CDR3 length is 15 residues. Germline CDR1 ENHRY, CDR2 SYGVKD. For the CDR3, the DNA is TGTGCCATCAGTGAGGGACAGGGGAATAATTCACCCCTCCACTTT. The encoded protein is CAISEGQGNNSPLHF.

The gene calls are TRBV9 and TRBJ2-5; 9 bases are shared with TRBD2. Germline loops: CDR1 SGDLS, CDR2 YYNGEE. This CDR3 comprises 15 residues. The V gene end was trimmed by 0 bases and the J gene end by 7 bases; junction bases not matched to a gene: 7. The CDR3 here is CASSVASGGSGTQYF. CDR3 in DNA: TGTGCCAGCAGCGTAGCGAGCGGGGGGTCGGGGACCCAGTACTTC.

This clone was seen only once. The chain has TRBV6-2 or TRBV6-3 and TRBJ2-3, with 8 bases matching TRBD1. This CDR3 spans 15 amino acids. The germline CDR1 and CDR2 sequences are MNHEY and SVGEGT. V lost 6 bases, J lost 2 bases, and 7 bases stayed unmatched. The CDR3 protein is CASSGQGRHTDTQYF. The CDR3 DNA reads TGTGCCAGCAGCGGACAGGGAAGACACACAGATACGCAGTATTTT.

The CDR3 DNA reads as TGTGCCAGCAGTGCTGACAGGGTCCAAGAGACCCAGTACTTC. This translates into CASSADRVQETQYF. V is TRBV2 and J is TRBJ2-5; 7 positions agree with TRBD1. V shed 4 bases, J shed 1 base, and the junction held 3 bases outside the gene matches. From germline, CDR1 is SNHLY and CDR2 FYNNEI. The CDR3 sequence is 14 residues long. The whole variable domain, filled in from reference TRBV2 and TRBJ2-5, reads EPEVTQTPSHQVTQMGQEVILRCVPISNHLYFYWYRQILGQKVEFLVSFYNNEISEKSEIFDDQFSVERPDGSNFTLKIRSTKLEDSAMYFCASSADRVQETQYFGPGTRLLVL.

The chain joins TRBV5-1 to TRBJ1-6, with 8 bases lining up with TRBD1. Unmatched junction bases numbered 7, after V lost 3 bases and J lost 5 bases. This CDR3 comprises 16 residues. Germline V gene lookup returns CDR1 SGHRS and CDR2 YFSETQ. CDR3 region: CASSSAGQVHNSPLHF. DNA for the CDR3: TGCGCCAGCAGCTCGGCGGGACAGGTCCATAATTCACCCCTCCACTTT.

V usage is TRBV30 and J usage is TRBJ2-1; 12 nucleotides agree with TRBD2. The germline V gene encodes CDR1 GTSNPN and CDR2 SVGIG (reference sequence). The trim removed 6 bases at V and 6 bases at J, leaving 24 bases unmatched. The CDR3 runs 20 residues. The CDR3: CACRVLRGLAGTPRGNEQFF. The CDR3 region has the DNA TGTGCCTGCCGGGTGTTAAGAGGACTAGCGGGGACACCTAGGGGCAATGAGCAGTTCTTC.

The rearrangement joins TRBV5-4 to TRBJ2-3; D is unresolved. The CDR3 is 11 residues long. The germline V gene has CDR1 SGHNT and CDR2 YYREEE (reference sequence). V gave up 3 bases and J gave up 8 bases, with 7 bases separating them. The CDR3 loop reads CASSSSGTQYF. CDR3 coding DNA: TGTGCCAGCAGCTCTTCGGGTACGCAGTATTTT.

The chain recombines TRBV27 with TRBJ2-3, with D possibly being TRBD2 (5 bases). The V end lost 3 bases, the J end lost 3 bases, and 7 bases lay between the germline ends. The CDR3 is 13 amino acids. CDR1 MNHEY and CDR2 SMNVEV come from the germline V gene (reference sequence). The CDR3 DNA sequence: TGTGCCAGCAGTTTTACGGGGACAGATACGCAGTATTTT. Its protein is CASSFTGTDTQYF.

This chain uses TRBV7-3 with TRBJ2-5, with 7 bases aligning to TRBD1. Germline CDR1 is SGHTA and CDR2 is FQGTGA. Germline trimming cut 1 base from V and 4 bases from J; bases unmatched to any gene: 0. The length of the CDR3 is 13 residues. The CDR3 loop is CASSLNRGETQYF. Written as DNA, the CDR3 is TGTGCCAGCAGCTTAAACAGGGGAGAGACCCAGTACTTC.

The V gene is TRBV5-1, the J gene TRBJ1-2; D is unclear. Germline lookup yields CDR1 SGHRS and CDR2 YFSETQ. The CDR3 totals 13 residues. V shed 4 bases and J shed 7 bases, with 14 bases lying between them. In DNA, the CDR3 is TGCGCCAGCAGCCCGGGTACCCCGGCTGGCTACACCTTC. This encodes CASSPGTPAGYTF.

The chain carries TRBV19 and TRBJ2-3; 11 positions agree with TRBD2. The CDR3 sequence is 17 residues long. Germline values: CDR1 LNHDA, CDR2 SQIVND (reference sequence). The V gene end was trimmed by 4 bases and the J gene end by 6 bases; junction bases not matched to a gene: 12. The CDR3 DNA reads TGTGCCAGTAGTACCAGTCTACTAGCGGGAGAGGTGGATACGCAGTATTTT. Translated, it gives CASSTSLLAGEVDTQYF. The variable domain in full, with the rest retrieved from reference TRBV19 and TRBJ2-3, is DGGITQSPKYLFRKEGQNVTLSCEQNLNHDAMYWYRQDPGQGLRLIYYSQIVNDFQKGDIAEGYSVSREKKESFPLTVTSAQKNPTAFYLCASSTSLLAGEVDTQYFGPGTRLTVL.

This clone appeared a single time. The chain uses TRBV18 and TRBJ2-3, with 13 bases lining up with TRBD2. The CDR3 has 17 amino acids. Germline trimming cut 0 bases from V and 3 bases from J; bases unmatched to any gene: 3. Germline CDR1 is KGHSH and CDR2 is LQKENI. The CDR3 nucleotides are TGTGCCAGCTCACCACCGGCGACTAGCGGGGGGACAGATACGCAGTATTTT. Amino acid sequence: CASSPPATSGGTDTQYF. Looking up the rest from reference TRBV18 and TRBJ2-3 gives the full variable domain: NAGVMQNPRHLVRRRGQEARLRCSPMKGHSHVYWYRQLPEEGLKFMVYLQKENIIDESGMPKERFSAEFPKEGPSILRIQQVVRGDSAAYFCASSPPATSGGTDTQYFGPGTRLTVL.

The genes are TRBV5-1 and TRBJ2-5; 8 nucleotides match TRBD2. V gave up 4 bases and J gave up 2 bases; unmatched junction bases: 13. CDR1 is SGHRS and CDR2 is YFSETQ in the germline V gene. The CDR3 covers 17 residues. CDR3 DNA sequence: TGCGCCAGCAGCAAACAATCCGGGGGGGTTTCGCAAGAGACCCAGTACTTC. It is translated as CASSKQSGGVSQETQYF.

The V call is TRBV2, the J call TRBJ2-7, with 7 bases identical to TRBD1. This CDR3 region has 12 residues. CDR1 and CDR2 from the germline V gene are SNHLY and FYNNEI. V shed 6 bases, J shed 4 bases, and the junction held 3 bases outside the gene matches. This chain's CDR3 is CASRPTGYEQYF. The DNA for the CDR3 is TGTGCCAGCAGACCGACAGGGTACGAGCAGTACTTC. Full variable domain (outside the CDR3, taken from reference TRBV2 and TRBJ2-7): EPEVTQTPSHQVTQMGQEVILRCVPISNHLYFYWYRQILGQKVEFLVSFYNNEISEKSEIFDDQFSVERPDGSNFTLKIRSTKLEDSAMYFCASRPTGYEQYFGPGTRLTVT.

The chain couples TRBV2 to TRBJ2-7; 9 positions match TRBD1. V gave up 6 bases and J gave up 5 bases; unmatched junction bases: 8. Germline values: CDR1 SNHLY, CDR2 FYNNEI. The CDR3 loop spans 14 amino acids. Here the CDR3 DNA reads TGTGCCAGCAGCAACACCGGGACAGGGAACGAGCAGTACTTC. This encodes CASSNTGTGNEQYF.

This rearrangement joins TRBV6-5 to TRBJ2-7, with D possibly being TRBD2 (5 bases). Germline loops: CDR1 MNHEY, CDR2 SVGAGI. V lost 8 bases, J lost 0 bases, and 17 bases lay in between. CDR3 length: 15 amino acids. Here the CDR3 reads CASVTPDYSSYEQYF. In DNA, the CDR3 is TGTGCCAGCGTTACCCCCGACTACAGCTCCTACGAGCAGTACTTC.

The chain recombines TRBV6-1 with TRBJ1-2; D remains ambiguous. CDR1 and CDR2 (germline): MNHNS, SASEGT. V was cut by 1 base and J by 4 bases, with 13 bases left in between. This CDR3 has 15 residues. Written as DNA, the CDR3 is TGTGCCAGCAGTGAAGGAGGTCCGCGCGGCTATGGCTACACCTTC. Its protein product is CASSEGGPRGYGYTF.

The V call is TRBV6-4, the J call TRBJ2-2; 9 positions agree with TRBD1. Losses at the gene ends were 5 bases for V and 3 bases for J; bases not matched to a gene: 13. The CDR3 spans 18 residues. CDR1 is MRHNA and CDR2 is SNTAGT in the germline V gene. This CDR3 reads CASSSSPGTGRDTGELFF. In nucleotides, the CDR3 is TGTGCCAGCAGTTCCAGTCCCGGGACAGGGAGGGACACCGGGGAGCTGTTTTTT.

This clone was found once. CDR3 in DNA: TGTGCCAGCAGCAGCGGACCGAACACCGGGGAGCTGTTTTTT. Protein product: CASSSGPNTGELFF. The chain joins TRBV3-1 (or the pseudogene TRBV3-2) to TRBJ2-2, with TRBD2 as a possible D gene (5 bases). This CDR3 contains 14 residues. V was shortened by 5 bases and J by 0 bases, with 7 bases between the two germline ends. CDR1 is LGHDT, CDR2 YNNKEL, per germline (reference sequence).